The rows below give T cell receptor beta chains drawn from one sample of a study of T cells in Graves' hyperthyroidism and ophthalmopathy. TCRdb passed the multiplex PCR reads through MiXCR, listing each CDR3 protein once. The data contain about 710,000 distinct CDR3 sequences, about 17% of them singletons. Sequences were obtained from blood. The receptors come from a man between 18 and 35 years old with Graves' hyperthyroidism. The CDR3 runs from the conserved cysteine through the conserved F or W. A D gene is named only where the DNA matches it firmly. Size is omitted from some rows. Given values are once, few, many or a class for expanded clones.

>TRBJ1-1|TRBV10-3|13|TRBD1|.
TGTGCCATCAGTGGGACAGGGGGCTCTGAAGCTTTCTTT
CAISGTGGSEAFF
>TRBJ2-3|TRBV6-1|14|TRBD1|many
TGTGCCAGCACTTGGGACAGGGGAGGAGATACGCAGTATTTT
CASTWDRGGDTQYF
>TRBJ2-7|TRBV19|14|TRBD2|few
TGTGCCAGTAGTATGACTAGCGGGAAATACGAGCAGTACTTC
CASSMTSGKYEQYF
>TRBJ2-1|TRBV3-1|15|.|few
TGTGCCAGCAGCTTGGGACCAATGGCGGGGAATGAGCAGTTCTTC
CASSLGPMAGNEQFF
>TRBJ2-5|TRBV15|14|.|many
TGTGCCACCAGCAGAGAGGCCAGGTTCGAGACCCAGTACTTC
CATSREARFETQYF
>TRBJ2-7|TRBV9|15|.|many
TGTGCCAGCAGCGTAGGAACGGGGGAATCCTACGAGCAGTACTTC
CASSVGTGESYEQYF
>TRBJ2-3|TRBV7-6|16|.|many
TGTGCCAGCAGCTTACAGGGGACCGTGGGGACAGATACGCAGTATTTT
CASSLQGTVGTDTQYF
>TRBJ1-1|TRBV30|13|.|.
TGTGCCTGGAGTTCACATCTGCGAACTGAAGCTTTCTTT
CAWSSHLRTEAFF
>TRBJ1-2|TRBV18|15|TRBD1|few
TGTGCCAGCTCACCACCGTCCAGGGGGAACTATGGCTACACCTTC
CASSPPSRGNYGYTF
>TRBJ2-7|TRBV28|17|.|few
TGTGCCAGCAGTTACTATCTGGGACTGAAGAGCTCCTACGAGCAGTACTTC
CASSYYLGLKSSYEQYF
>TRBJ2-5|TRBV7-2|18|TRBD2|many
TGTGCCAGCAGCTTTCTTGGTCCGGGACTAGCGGGAGAAGAGACCCAGTACTTC
CASSFLGPGLAGEETQYF
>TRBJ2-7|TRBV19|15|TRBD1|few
TGTGCCAGTTCCGCCTCAGGGACAGGAATCTACGAGCAGTACTTC
CASSASGTGIYEQYF
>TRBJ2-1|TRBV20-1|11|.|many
TGCAGTGCGCCCAACAGGAATGAGCAGTTCTTC
CSAPNRNEQFF
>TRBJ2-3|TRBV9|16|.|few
TGTGCCAGCAGCACCCCCGGGGGCGCTGGCACAGATACGCAGTATTTT
CASSTPGGAGTDTQYF
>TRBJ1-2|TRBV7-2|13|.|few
TGTGCCAGCAGGGGGGATTCTCACTATGGCTACACCTTC
CASRGDSHYGYTF
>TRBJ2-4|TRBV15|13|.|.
TGTGCCACCAGCAGAGATGTAGAGAGCATTCAGTACTTC
CATSRDVESIQYF
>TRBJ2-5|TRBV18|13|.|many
TGTGCCAGCTCCCCCGCCTCCCAAGAGACCCAGTACTTC
CASSPASQETQYF
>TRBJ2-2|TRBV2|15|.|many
TGTGCCAGCAAATCAGAAGAACTGAACACCGGGGAGCTGTTTTTT
CASKSEELNTGELFF
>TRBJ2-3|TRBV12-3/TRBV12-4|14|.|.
TGTGCCAGCAGCGGGGGGCCGCGTGGAGATACGCAGTATTTT
CASSGGPRGDTQYF
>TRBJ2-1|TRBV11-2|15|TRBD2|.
TGTGCCAACAGCTTCAGCGGGAGCTCCTACAATGAGCAGTTCTTC
CANSFSGSSYNEQFF
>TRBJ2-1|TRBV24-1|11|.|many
TGTGCCACCAGTGCGGACAGAGAGCAGTTCTTC
CATSADREQFF
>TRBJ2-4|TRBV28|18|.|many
TGTGCCAGCGTCAGTGCGCCGGACCCGAGAAATGGCAAAAACATTCAGTACTTC
CASVSAPDPRNGKNIQYF
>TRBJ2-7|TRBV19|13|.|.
TGTGCCAGTAGTAAAGGACAGAAGTACGAGCAGTACTTC
CASSKGQKYEQYF
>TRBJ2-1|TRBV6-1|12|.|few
TGTGCCAGCGGGACTCCGGCCGGTGAGCAGTTCTTC
CASGTPAGEQFF
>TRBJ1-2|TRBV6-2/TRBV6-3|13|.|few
TGTGCCAGCAGTTACCACGAAGCGGAGGGCTACACCTTC
CASSYHEAEGYTF
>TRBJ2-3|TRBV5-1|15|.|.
TGCGCCAGCAGCTCCCCGGGCGTTAGCACAGATACGCAGTATTTT
CASSSPGVSTDTQYF
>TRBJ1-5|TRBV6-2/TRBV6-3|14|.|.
TGTGCCAGCAGTTCCCTCGACAGGTCCGGGCCCCAGCATTTT
CASSSLDRSGPQHF
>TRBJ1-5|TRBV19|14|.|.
TGTGCCAGTACTGTACAGGGAGGAGGCCAGCCCCAGCATTTT
CASTVQGGGQPQHF
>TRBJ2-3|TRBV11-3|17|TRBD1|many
TGTGCCAGCAGCTTAGATCCGACAGGGGGCTTTACAGATACGCAGTATTTT
CASSLDPTGGFTDTQYF
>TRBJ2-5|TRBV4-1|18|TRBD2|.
TGCGCCAGCAGCCAAGTGCCACTAGCGGGAGGGCGCGGTGAGACCCAGTACTTC
CASSQVPLAGGRGETQYF
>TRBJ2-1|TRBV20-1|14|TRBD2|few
TGCAGTGCTAGTGGTAGCGGGAGTTACAATGAGCAGTTCTTC
CSASGSGSYNEQFF
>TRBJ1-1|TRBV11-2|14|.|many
TGTGCCAGCAGCCTCTTCGGGAGAGAGGCTGAAGCTTTCTTT
CASSLFGREAEAFF
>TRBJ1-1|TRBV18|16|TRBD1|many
TGTGCCAGCTCACCAGGTACAGGGGGAATGAACACTGAAGCTTTCTTT
CASSPGTGGMNTEAFF
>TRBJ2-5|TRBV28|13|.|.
TGTGCCAGCAGTTTCATAGCGGAAGAGACCCCGTACTTC
CASSFIAEETPYF
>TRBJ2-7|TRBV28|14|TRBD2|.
TGTGCCTGGTCGGCGGGAGGGCCCGTTTACGAGCAGTACTTC
CAWSAGGPVYEQYF
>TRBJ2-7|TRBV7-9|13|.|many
TGTGCCAGCAGCTCATACAGGGACCACGAGCAGTACTTC
CASSSYRDHEQYF
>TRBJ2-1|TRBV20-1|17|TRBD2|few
TGCAGTGCCCCAAACCCGACTAGCGGTACGGGGGGGAATGAGCAGTTCTTC
CSAPNPTSGTGGNEQFF
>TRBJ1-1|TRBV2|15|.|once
TGTGCCAGCATCACGACCTCAGGTCCGAACACTGAAGCTTTCTTT
CASITTSGPNTEAFF
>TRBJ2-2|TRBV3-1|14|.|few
TGTGCCAGCAGCCAAGGAGGGGCTCCCGGGGAGCTGTTTTTT
CASSQGGAPGELFF
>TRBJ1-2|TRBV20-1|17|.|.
TGCAGTGCTAGAGTCCCCTCAGTGGCGGGGCGCGGCTATGGCTACACCTTC
CSARVPSVAGRGYGYTF
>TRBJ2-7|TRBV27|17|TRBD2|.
TGTGCCAGCAGTAGACTAGCGGGAGGCGGATCCTCCTACGAGCAGTACTTC
CASSRLAGGGSSYEQYF
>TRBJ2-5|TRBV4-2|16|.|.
TGTGCCAGCAGCCAAGGTGGTACAAGCGGACAAGAGACCCAGTACTTC
CASSQGGTSGQETQYF
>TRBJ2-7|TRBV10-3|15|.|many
TGTGCCATCAGGACCACAGGGTCCTCCTCCTACGAGCAGTACTTC
CAIRTTGSSSYEQYF
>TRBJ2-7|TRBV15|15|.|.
TGTGCCACCAGCCCACCATCCCGGACAGTTGGCGCGCAGTACTTC
CATSPPSRTVGAQYF
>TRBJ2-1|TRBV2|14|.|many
TGTGCCAGCAGTGAAGACAGAGTCTACAATGAGCAGTTCTTC
CASSEDRVYNEQFF
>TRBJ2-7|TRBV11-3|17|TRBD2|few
TGTGCCAGCAGCTTAGCTGGGACTAGCGGGATGGGCGACGAGCAGTACTTC
CASSLAGTSGMGDEQYF
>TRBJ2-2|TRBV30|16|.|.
TGTGCCTGGACCAAACGTCCCGGACAGTCCACCGGGGAGCTGTTTTTT
CAWTKRPGQSTGELFF
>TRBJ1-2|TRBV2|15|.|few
TGTGCCAGCAAAAAAACCCAGACACGAGATCATGGCTACACCTTC
CASKKTQTRDHGYTF
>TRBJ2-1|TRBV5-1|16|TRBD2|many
TGCGCCAGCAGCGGGGGTAGCGGGAGGGCCAACAATGAGCAGTTCTTC
CASSGGSGRANNEQFF
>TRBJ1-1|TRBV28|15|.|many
TGTGCCAGCAGTTTTGACGGGGCTTTGGGTACTGAAGCTTTCTTT
CASSFDGALGTEAFF
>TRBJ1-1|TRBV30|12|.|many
TGTGCCTGGACAGACCTGAACACTGAAGCTTTCTTT
CAWTDLNTEAFF
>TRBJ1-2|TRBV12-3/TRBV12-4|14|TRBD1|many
TGTGCCAGCAGTCCGCCTGGACAGGGGGATGGCTACACCTTC
CASSPPGQGDGYTF
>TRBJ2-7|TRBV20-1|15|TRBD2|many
TGCAGTGCTAGAGATCTGGGGGGGAGTGACTACGAGCAGTACTTC
CSARDLGGSDYEQYF
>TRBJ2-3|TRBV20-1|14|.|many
TGCAGTGCTCCGCCGACGGGAGTGGCAGATACGCAGTATTTT
CSAPPTGVADTQYF
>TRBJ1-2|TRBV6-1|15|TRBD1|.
TGTGCCAGCAGTGAGTCAATCGGCCGACAGGGCGACTACACCTTC
CASSESIGRQGDYTF
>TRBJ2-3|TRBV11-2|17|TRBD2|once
TGCGCCAGCAGCCAAGATCGCCGCGGGAGTTACACAGATACGCAGTATTTT
CASSQDRRGSYTDTQYF
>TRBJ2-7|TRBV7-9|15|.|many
TGTGCCAGCAGCTCCCCGACTAGTCCTTCCTACGAGCAGTACTTC
CASSSPTSPSYEQYF
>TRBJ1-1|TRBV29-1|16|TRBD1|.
TGCAGCGTTTCCGGGACAGGGGGAACTTCTAACACTGAAGCTTTCTTT
CSVSGTGGTSNTEAFF
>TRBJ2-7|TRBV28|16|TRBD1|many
TGTGCCAGCAGTTTCCCGAGGGGACAGACTTCCTACGAGCAGTACTTC
CASSFPRGQTSYEQYF